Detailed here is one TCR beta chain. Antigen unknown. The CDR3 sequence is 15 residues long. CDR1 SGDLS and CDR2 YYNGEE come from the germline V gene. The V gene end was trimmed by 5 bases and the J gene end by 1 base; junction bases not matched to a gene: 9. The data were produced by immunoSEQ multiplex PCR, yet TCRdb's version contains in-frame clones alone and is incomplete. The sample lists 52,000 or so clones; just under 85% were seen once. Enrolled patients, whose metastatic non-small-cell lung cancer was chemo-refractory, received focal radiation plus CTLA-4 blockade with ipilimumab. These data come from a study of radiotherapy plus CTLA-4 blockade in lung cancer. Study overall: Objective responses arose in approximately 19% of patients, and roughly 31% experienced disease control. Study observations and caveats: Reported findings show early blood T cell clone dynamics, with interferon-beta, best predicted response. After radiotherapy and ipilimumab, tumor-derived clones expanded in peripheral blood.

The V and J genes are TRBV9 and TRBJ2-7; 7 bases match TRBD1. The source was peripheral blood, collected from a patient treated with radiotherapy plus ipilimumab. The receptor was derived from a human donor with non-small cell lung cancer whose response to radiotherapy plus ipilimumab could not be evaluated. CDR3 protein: CASSGGRDSSYEQYF. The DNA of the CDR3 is TGTGCCAGCAGTGGGGGTCGGGACAGTTCCTACGAGCAGTACTTC. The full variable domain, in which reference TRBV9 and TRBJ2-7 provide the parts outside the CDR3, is DSGVTQTPKHLITATGQRVTLRCSPRSGDLSVYWYQQSLDQGLQFLIQYYNGEERAKGNILERFSAQQFPDLHSELNLSSLELGDSALYFCASSGGRDSSYEQYFGPGTRLTVT.